This T cell receptor (beta chain) was recorded in a study of OX40 agonist ivuxolimab in advanced cancers. In the study overall: Ivuxolimab was an agonistic, fully human IgG2 monoclonal antibody directed against OX40 (CD134), a costimulatory receptor. The purpose of peripheral TCRbeta sequencing was to test whether ivuxolimab changed TCR sequence diversity and led to clonal T-cell expansion. The paper reports the monotherapy dose-escalation portion (N of about 50 patients) of the phase I ivuxolimab trial. Partial responses occurred in three dose-escalation patients: two with cutaneous melanoma and one with hepatocellular carcinoma. Intravenous ivuxolimab was administered to patients every 2 weeks at six dose levels: 0.01, 0.1, 0.3, 1.5, 3 and 10 mg/kg. Of the roughly 51 dose-escalation patients, hepatocellular carcinoma was present in roughly 19, melanoma in roughly 15, renal cell carcinoma in 9 and head and neck cancer in 9. A male proportion of around 80% and a mean age of approximately 62 years, ranging from about 20 to 80, were recorded for the dose-escalation cohort. Prior anti-PD-1, anti-PD-L1 or anti-CTLA-4 therapy was permitted, and approximately 40% of dose-escalation patients had received checkpoint inhibitors.

Genomic DNA was isolated from the sorted cells so that the TCRbeta CDR3 region could be sequenced. The immunoSEQ Assay was used for sequencing of TCRbeta CDR3 regions. Entries here come from immuneACCESS through TCRdb and include only in-frame sequences with V and J called. Some clones fail to appear in such tables; in the studies checked, an unresolved V gene covers under half of the shortfall, and the cause of the remainder is unknown. The sample includes about 69,000 clones, with about nine tenths observed a single time. The ten largest make up about 5.9% of the sample. Patients with a history of autoimmune disease or receiving systemic immunosuppression were excluded from the trial. Peripheral blood for TCR sequencing was collected from all dose cohorts at baseline, on cycle 4 day 1, and on cycle 7 day 1. The samples were drawn from a first-in-human, open-label, multicenter phase I dose-escalation trial of ivuxolimab. Adults with locally advanced or metastatic melanoma, renal cell carcinoma, hepatocellular carcinoma or head and neck squamous cell carcinoma were enrolled in the trial. Before TCR sequencing, CD4+ T cells and CD8+ T cells were sorted from peripheral blood as separate populations.

What the study reported, not specific to this receptor: After ivuxolimab, CD8+ T cells had more expanded clones than CD4+ T cells on average. Antigen specificity was not determined for the clonally expanded peripheral T cells. In the 0.1-3.0 mg/kg groups, partial responders had among the lowest normalized peripheral clonal expansion, particularly in CD8+ T cells. At doses of 0.1 to 3.0 mg/kg, clonal expansion of both CD4+ and CD8+ T cells in blood was seen between baseline and week 6. Low levels of normalized T-cell clonal expansion were also seen in some patients who did not respond.

Counted from cysteine to phenylalanine, this CDR3 has 16 amino acids. The entry retains the CDR3 DNA only, 48 bases that are in frame from base 1. The germline V gene (reference sequence) sets CDR1 to MNHEY and CDR2 to SMNVEV. Trimming removed 5 bases from V and 4 bases from J; the gene matches leave 12 bases unexplained. For this clone: Its antigen specificity is not known. No per-base quality is available; no much larger clone lies one base away.

The material was CD4+ or CD8+ T cells sorted from blood, obtained in a trial of the OX40 agonist ivuxolimab. This TCR was sampled from an adult with an advanced solid tumor such as melanoma, head and neck, liver or kidney cancer. The chain is encoded by TRBV27 joined to TRBJ1-1, with 8 bases matching TRBD1. The CDR3 loop reads CASSLASTGAGTEAFF. The nucleotides are TGTGCCAGCAGTCTCGCCTCGACAGGGGCAGGCACTGAAGCTTTCTTT.